Listed below are T cell receptor beta chains from one sample, sequenced in a study of blood T cell repertoires in COVID-19. Profiling relied on immunoSEQ multiplex PCR, and the TCRdb table lists in-frame clones only, not all of them. The table has tens of thousands of clones, roughly nine tenths seen once; the top ten hold approximately 9.5%. The sample comprised peripheral blood. The receptors stem from a human donor with active COVID-19. The donor label of this sample is uncertain. Both conserved end residues are part of each CDR3. A D gene is named only where the DNA matches it firmly. Size is stated for part of the rows, as once, few or many counts, or as a class when the clone is expanded.

clone_size j_call d_call v_call cdr3_nt cdr3_aa
NA TRBJ2-3 NA TRBV7-8 TGTGCCAGCAGCTTAAGGCAGGCGGGAAGGGCAGATACGCAGTATTTT CASSLRQAGRADTQYF
once TRBJ1-6 NA TRBV6-5 TGTGCCACCAAACCTGAGGGCTCCTATAATTCACCCCTCCACTTT CATKPEGSYNSPLHF
NA TRBJ2-7 TRBD1 TRBV6-5 TGTGCCAGCAGTTACGGGCGACAGGGGACGTACGAGCAGTACTTC CASSYGRQGTYEQYF
once TRBJ2-1 TRBD1 TRBV6-5 TGTGCCCACGCCCGGACAGGGGGAGGGAATGAGCAGTTCTTC CAHARTGGGNEQFF
NA TRBJ2-7 TRBD2 TRBV7-2 TGTGCCAGCAGCTCGGCTAGCGGGAGTTCCTACGAGCAGTACTTC CASSSASGSSYEQYF
NA TRBJ2-1 TRBD2 TRBV7-8 TGTGCCAGCAGCTTATTAACTAGCGGGAGTAAGGGGGACAATGAGCAGTTCTTC CASSLLTSGSKGDNEQFF
NA TRBJ2-3 NA TRBV5-1 TGCGCCAGCAGCCGTTGGACAGGCACAGATACGCAGTATTTT CASSRWTGTDTQYF
NA TRBJ2-3 TRBD2 TRBV5-1 TGCGCCAGCAGCTTAGGACTAGCGGGAGGCGGAGTGGGCACAGATACGCAGTATTTT CASSLGLAGGGVGTDTQYF
NA TRBJ2-1 NA TRBV7-3 TGTGCCAGCAGCTTAACTCTGAGGGAAAATGAGCAGTTCTTC CASSLTLRENEQFF
NA TRBJ1-2 NA TRBV7-9 TGTGCCAGCAGCTCCGGGACATCCAACCTCTATGGCTACACCTTC CASSSGTSNLYGYTF
NA TRBJ2-7 TRBD2 TRBV5-4 TGTGCCAGCAGCTCGGGACTAGCCTCCGAGCAGTACTTC CASSSGLASEQYF
NA TRBJ2-1 TRBD2 TRBV6-5 TGTGCCAGCCGGCTAGCGGGAGTGAATGAGCAGTTCTTC CASRLAGVNEQFF
NA TRBJ1-4 TRBD1 TRBV2 TGTGCCAGCAGTGAAGTCAGGACAGGGGAAGAAAAACTGTTTTTT CASSEVRTGEEKLFF
once TRBJ2-5 NA TRBV7-3 TGTGCCAGCCGAGGGGACAACCAAGAGACCCAGTACTTC CASRGDNQETQYF
NA TRBJ2-5 NA TRBV29-1 TGCAGCGTTGGCAGTGAGCGGAAGACCCAGTACTTC CSVGSERKTQYF
few TRBJ2-7 NA TRBV9 TGTGCCAGCAGCGCACAGGGTCTGGGCGAGCAGTACTTC CASSAQGLGEQYF
NA TRBJ1-5 NA TRBV12-2 TGTGCAAGTCGCCGAGGGACAGGGGGCGTCGTCGGCCCCAATCAGCCCCAGCATTTT CASRRGTGGVVGPNQPQHF
NA TRBJ1-4 TRBD1 TRBV4-1 TGCGCCAGCAGCCAAGAGGCCGGGACAGGGCTTGAAAAACTGTTTTTT CASSQEAGTGLEKLFF
NA TRBJ2-7 NA TRBV9 TGTGCCAGCAGCGTAGATGGAGGATCCTACGAGCAGTACTTC CASSVDGGSYEQYF
few TRBJ1-2 TRBD1 TRBV7-8 TGTGCCAGCAGCCCCTCAGGGGGCAGGGGACCATATGGCTACACCTTC CASSPSGGRGPYGYTF
NA TRBJ2-5 TRBD1 TRBV20-1 TGCAGTGCCAGTCCCGGGACAGGGGTTGGGACCCAGTACTTC CSASPGTGVGTQYF
NA TRBJ1-2 NA TRBV3-1/TRBV3-2 TGTGCCACCTCGCGGGGGGGCGGCCGGACTAACTATGGCTACACCTTC CATSRGGGRTNYGYTF
NA TRBJ2-1 TRBD1 TRBV27 TGTGCCAGCAGATACCGACAGGGGGCCTACAATGAGCAGTTCTTC CASRYRQGAYNEQFF
NA TRBJ2-3 TRBD2 TRBV7-9 TGTGCCAGCAGCTTAGCTAGGACTAGCGAAGATACGCAGTATTTT CASSLARTSEDTQYF